This T cell receptor beta chain is drawn from a study of low-dose radiotherapy and immunotherapy resistance in tumors. Study-level background: Each two-week cycle included intravenous cyclophosphamide 200 mg/m2, given one day before radiation and immunotherapy.

Both TCRalpha and TCRbeta chains were reverse transcribed with V-gene-specific primers. With a constant-region primer and a V-primer adapter, TCRs were subjected to approximately 18 PCR cycles of amplification. MiXCR, run by TCRdb on the reads, gives a single entry per CDR3 protein. The table has 100,000 or so distinct CDR3 sequences, 9.4% seen once. This CDR3 comprises 14 residues. The germline CDR1 and CDR2 sequences are MDHEN and SYDVKM. The time point denotes: before trial treatment. Ten or more counts support this clonotype. One end of the junction fails to match germline, which may point to a read error.

The TCR was taken from a male donor with prostate cancer. This chain uses TRBV28 with TRBJ2-3; TRBD1 is a possible D gene (5 bases). The sample was PBMCs, taken before treatment. In DNA, the CDR3 is TGTTCCAGCAGTCCGTGGGGCAGCACAGATACGCAGTATTTT. Protein: CSSSPWGSTDTQYF.